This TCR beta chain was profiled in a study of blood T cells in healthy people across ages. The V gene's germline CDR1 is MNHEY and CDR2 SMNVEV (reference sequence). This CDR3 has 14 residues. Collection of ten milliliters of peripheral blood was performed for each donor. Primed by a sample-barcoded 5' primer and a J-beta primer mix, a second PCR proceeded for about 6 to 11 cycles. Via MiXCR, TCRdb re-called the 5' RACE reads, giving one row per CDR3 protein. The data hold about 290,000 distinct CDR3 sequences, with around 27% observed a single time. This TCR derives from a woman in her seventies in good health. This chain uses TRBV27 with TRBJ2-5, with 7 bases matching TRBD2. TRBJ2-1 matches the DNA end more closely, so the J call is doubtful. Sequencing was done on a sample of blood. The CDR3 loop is CASSRGLGHNEQFF. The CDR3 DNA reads TGTGCCAGCAGTCGCGGACTAGGACACAATGAGCAGTTCTTC.